Described below is a single T cell receptor (beta chain) sequence and its context. The Seattle site enrolled patients during active infection and followed them longitudinally. Looked up from germline, CDR1 is MNHEY and CDR2 is SVGAGI. CDR3 length: 15 residues. V gave up 2 bases and J gave up 0 bases, with 9 bases separating them. This entry is derived from a study of blood T cell repertoires in COVID-19. Study at large: Researchers got acute and convalescent COVID-19 samples from the United States, Italy and Spain. Sources were T cells, B-cell-depleted T cells, or PBMCs; the material itself was cDNA or gDNA.

Original data processing: Quantification of nucleated cells was approximated via reference gene primer amplification. TCRdb's table, derived via immunoSEQ multiplex PCR, lists solely in-frame clones and lacks some. Clone size and the V and J calls come from that table; the DNA yielded D and trimming. This table holds 150,000 to 200,000 clones, 93% found once. This receptor was taken from a woman aged 55-70 years with COVID-19, enrolled during active disease. The J gene is TRBJ2-3, the V gene TRBV6-5; tentative D call: TRBD2 (5 bases). The sequencing sample was made of peripheral blood. Here the CDR3 DNA reads TGTGCCAGCAGTTACCTAGCTACTAGCACAGATACGCAGTATTTT. Translating gives CASSYLATSTDTQYF.